Each of the 24 T cell receptor beta chains below was sequenced from the same sample in a study of human T cells and chemical hapten exposure. Specified time point: patch test 3, about 24 weeks after DPC sensitization. Specified treatment: therapeutic diphenylcyclopropenone sensitization with weekly scalp DPC. Each CDR3 protein is one row after TCRdb ran MiXCR on the RACE reads. Of 150,000 to 200,000 distinct CDR3 sequences listed, 25% to 35% are singletons. The sample consisted of whole blood, taken in connection with sensitization to the hapten diphenylcyclopropenone (DPC). These receptors were obtained from a woman between 18 and 30 years old with alopecia areata. Some clones in this sample may be carry-over from other donors' samples.

This clonotype was detected a few times. The V and J genes are TRBV7-6 and TRBJ2-3; D might be TRBD2 (6 bases). The germline V gene has CDR1 SGHVS and CDR2 FNYEAQ. This CDR3 is built from 15 residues. V gave up 1 base and J gave up 6 bases, with 14 bases separating them. The CDR3 loop reads CASSLGAGTSDTQYF. CDR3 sequence (DNA): TGTGCCAGCAGCTTAGGGGCCGGGACTTCGGATACGCAGTATTTT.

The J gene is TRBJ2-3, the V gene TRBV20-1; D gene unclear. Germline CDR1 is DFQATT and CDR2 is SNEGSKA (reference sequence). The CDR3 is 13 residues long. V shed 3 bases and J shed 2 bases, with 9 bases lying between them. This chain's CDR3 is CSARSEATDTQYF. The CDR3 nucleotides are TGCAGTGCTAGGAGCGAGGCCACAGATACGCAGTATTTT.

This clonotype was seen only a few times. The chain couples TRBV27 to TRBJ2-6; 9 positions agree with TRBD2. Germline V gene data show CDR1 as MNHEY and CDR2 as SMNVEV (reference sequence). The CDR3 has 18 residues. Trimming removed 5 bases from V and 0 bases from J; junction bases left unmatched: 8. CDR3 nucleotide sequence: TGTGCCAGCAGTCCATTTAGCGGGGGACCCTCTGGGGCCAACGTCCTGACTTTC. Translating gives CASSPFSGGPSGANVLTF.

V is TRBV27 and J is TRBJ2-7, with 8 bases fitting TRBD2. This CDR3 is built from 14 residues. Germline CDR1 reads MNHEY; CDR2 reads SMNVEV (reference sequence). J was trimmed by 2 bases and V by 2 bases; bases with no gene match: 2. The CDR3 DNA reads TGTGCCAGCAGTTTAGTGCGGGGGGCCTACGAGCAGTACTTC. Translation: CASSLVRGAYEQYF.

This chain links TRBV14 with TRBJ2-5, with 7 bases fitting TRBD1. J lost 1 base, V lost 4 bases, and 6 bases had no gene match. The CDR3 is made up of 15 amino acids. The germline CDR1 and CDR2 sequences are SGHDN and FVKESK. The CDR3, as DNA: TGTGCCAGCAGCCCCCAAAGGGGGCTCCAAGAGACCCAGTACTTC. Translating it yields CASSPQRGLQETQYF.

V and J are TRBV27 and TRBJ1-2; the D is unclear. Deletions cut 5 bases from V and 8 bases from J, with 15 bases between. The CDR3 sequence is 13 residues long. Germline CDR1 and CDR2: MNHEY and SMNVEV (reference sequence). The DNA for the CDR3 is TGTGCCAGCAGTCCCCGGCCAACCTGGGGCTACACCTTC. This codes for CASSPRPTWGYTF.

The V gene is TRBV27, the J gene TRBJ1-6, with D tentatively TRBD1 (6 bases). With 1 base removed from V and 9 bases from J, the gap between germline ends came to 10 bases. Per the germline V gene, CDR1 is MNHEY and CDR2 is SMNVEV (reference sequence). The CDR3 has 14 residues. CDR3 sequence (DNA): TGTGCCAGCAGTTTATGGGACAAGTCTTCACCCCTCCACTTT. This translates into CASSLWDKSSPLHF.

The rearrangement joins TRBV7-9 to TRBJ1-4; 9 bases fit TRBD1. With V trimmed by 1 base and J by 5 bases, 2 bases remained unmatched. CDR3 size: 15 residues. Germline CDR1 SEHNR, CDR2 FQNEAQ (reference sequence). CDR3 protein: CASSLGTGENEKLFF. The CDR3 DNA reads TGTGCCAGCAGCTTAGGGACAGGGGAAAATGAAAAACTGTTTTTT.

This clonotype was counted a few times. The chain carries TRBV12-3 or TRBV12-4 and TRBJ2-1; D may be TRBD2 (7 bases). There are 16 residues in the CDR3. V was pared by 7 bases and J by 4 bases, with 20 bases between. The CDR3 coding sequence is TGTGCCAGCAATCCTTGGGGAGGGGGGGGATACAATGAGCAGTTCTTC. Translated, it gives CASNPWGGGGYNEQFF.

For the CDR3, the DNA is TGTGCCAGCAGTGACCGCCAGGTCGGAAACACCATATATTTT. Protein: CASSDRQVGNTIYF. This rearrangement joins TRBV25-1 to TRBJ1-3, with D unclear. The CDR3 contains 14 residues. Deletions cut 3 bases from V and 4 bases from J, with 10 bases between. Germline V CDR1 and CDR2: MGHDK, SYGVNS. Full variable domain (remainder filled in from reference TRBV25-1 and TRBJ1-3): EADIYQTPRYLVIGTGKKITLECSQTMGHDKMYWYQQDPGMELHLIHYSYGVNSTEKGDLSSESTVSRIRTEHFPLTLESARPSHTSQYLCASSDRQVGNTIYFGEGSWLTVV.

This clonotype appeared many times. The J gene is TRBJ1-1, the V gene TRBV7-9, with no clear D. CDR1 is SEHNR and CDR2 is FQNEAQ in the germline V gene (reference sequence). Trimming left V 5 bases short and J 2 bases short, with 12 bases between. The CDR3 length is 14 residues. As DNA, the CDR3 is TGTGCCAGCAGCCACGACATAGGAAACACTGAAGCTTTCTTT. It is translated as CASSHDIGNTEAFF.

The rearrangement links TRBV6-5 to TRBJ2-1, with unresolved D. The CDR3 is 11 amino acids. Deletions cut 1 base from V and 8 bases from J, with 3 bases between. Germline V gives CDR1 MNHEY, CDR2 SVGAGI. CDR3 loop: CASSYLYEQFF. DNA for the CDR3: TGTGCCAGCAGTTACTTGTATGAGCAGTTCTTC.

This chain links TRBV5-1 with TRBJ1-1; D possibly corresponds to TRBD1 (5 bases). The CDR3 totals 17 residues. Between the trimmed V and J ends, which lost 2 bases and 0 bases, there was a span of 17 bases. Looked up from germline, CDR1 is SGHRS and CDR2 is YFSETQ. The CDR3 nucleotides are TGCGCCAGCAGCTTTAAGGCAGGGATGGTGATGAACACTGAAGCTTTCTTT. This translates into CASSFKAGMVMNTEAFF.

This CDR3 is CASSRDRSSYNEQFF. CDR3 coding DNA: TGTGCCAGTAGTAGAGACAGGAGCTCCTACAATGAGCAGTTCTTC. The chain uses TRBV19 and TRBJ2-1; perhaps TRBD1 as D (6 bases). Trimming left V 4 bases short and J 0 bases short, with 10 bases between. Germline CDR1 is LNHDA and CDR2 is SQIVND (reference sequence). This CDR3 has 15 amino acids.

This clonotype was picked up a small number of times. The genes are TRBV2 and TRBJ2-6; 8 bases are a match to TRBD1. The CDR3 has 15 amino acids. The germline gives CDR1 SNHLY, CDR2 FYNNEI. The V segment lost 9 bases and the J segment 4 bases; nucleotides outside the gene matches: 8. CDR3 bases: TGTGCCAGTCAACCCCAGGGGGCGGGGGCCAACGTCCTGACTTTC. It yields the protein CASQPQGAGANVLTF.

This clonotype was found a few times. CDR3 loop: CASSLGIPKDGYTF. Here the CDR3 DNA reads TGTGCCAGCAGCTTAGGAATTCCTAAGGATGGCTACACCTTC. V and J are TRBV7-9 and TRBJ1-2; D not resolved. This CDR3 contains 14 residues. Germline V gene data show CDR1 as SEHNR and CDR2 as FQNEAQ (reference sequence). Trimming removed 1 base at V and 6 bases at J, with 12 bases between.

The V call is TRBV7-2, the J call TRBJ2-1; 11 bases match TRBD2. Trimming removed 1 base from V and 8 bases from J; junction bases left unmatched: 4. This CDR3 has 15 residues. Germline V lookup: CDR1 SGHTA, CDR2 FQGNSA. CDR3 in DNA: TGTGCCAGCAGCTTAGGTAGCGGGAGGGCCGATGAGCAGTTCTTC. Translating it yields CASSLGSGRADEQFF.

The CDR3 DNA reads TGTGCCAGCAGCCGTGCCCTAAATGAAAAACTGTTTTTT. Its protein is CASSRALNEKLFF. The chain couples TRBV6-5 to TRBJ1-4; D ambiguous. Trimming stripped 6 bases from V and 5 bases from J, with 10 bases between. The CDR3 runs 13 residues. CDR1 and CDR2 from the germline V gene are MNHEY and SVGAGI.

The CDR3 spells CATGGPYYEQYF. DNA of the CDR3: TGTGCCACCGGTGGGCCTTACTACGAGCAGTACTTC. The chain joins TRBV24-1 to TRBJ2-7, with D uncertain. Between the trimmed V and J ends, which lost 9 bases and 3 bases, there was a span of 11 bases. CDR1 and CDR2 (germline): KGHDR, SFDVKD. The CDR3 covers 12 residues.

This clonotype has only a few counts. The chain has TRBV29-1 and TRBJ2-5; no firm D call. V lost 4 bases to trimming and J lost 5 bases, with 8 bases between them. Germline V gene data show CDR1 as SQVTM and CDR2 as ANQGSEA. The CDR3 has 11 residues. The CDR3 loop reads CSVGKWETQYF. CDR3 nucleotides: TGCAGCGTTGGGAAATGGGAGACCCAGTACTTC. The whole variable domain, remainder taken from reference TRBV29-1 and TRBJ2-5, is SAVISQKPSRDICQRGTSLTIQCQVDSQVTMMFWYRQQPGQSLTLIATANQGSEATYESGFVIDKFPISRPNLTFSTLTVSNMSPEDSSIYLCSVGKWETQYFGPGTRLLVL.

The sample holds a few counts of this clonotype. J is TRBJ2-5 and V is TRBV4-1; D gene uncertain. The CDR3 has 15 residues. The germline CDR1 and CDR2 sequences are MGHRA and YSYEKL. The V end lost 0 bases, the J end lost 4 bases, and 12 bases lay between the germline ends. The CDR3 DNA follows: TGCGCCAGCAGCCAAGAAGAGCCAAGAAGAGAGACCCAGTACTTC. Translation: CASSQEEPRRETQYF.

V gene TRBV9 combines with J gene TRBJ1-4, with no clear D. Germline loops: CDR1 SGDLS, CDR2 YYNGEE. Trimming took off 0 bases at V and 8 bases at J, with 14 bases between the two ends. This CDR3 is 15 amino acids long. CDR3 sequence reads: CASSVDGTRGEKLFF. The CDR3, as DNA: TGTGCCAGCAGCGTAGACGGAACCCGAGGGGAAAAACTGTTTTTT.

This clonotype was seen a few times. The rearrangement links TRBV2 to TRBJ2-1; TRBD2 agrees at 11 bases. This CDR3 is built from 14 residues. Losses at the gene ends were 8 bases for V and 5 bases for J; bases not matched to a gene: 5. CDR1 is SNHLY and CDR2 is FYNNEI in the germline V gene. The CDR3 loop is CASVGTSGHNEQFF. The CDR3 DNA follows: TGTGCCAGCGTTGGGACTAGCGGACACAATGAGCAGTTCTTC.

In this sample, this clonotype turned up many times. The genes are TRBV6-2 or TRBV6-3 and TRBJ1-5, with D uncertain. CDR1 is MNHEY and CDR2 is SVGEGT in the germline V gene. Trimming removed 5 bases at V and 0 bases at J, with 8 bases between. The CDR3 loop spans 14 amino acids. CDR3 in amino acids: CASSGIYSNQPQHF. As DNA, the CDR3 is TGTGCCAGCAGTGGGATATATAGCAATCAGCCCCAGCATTTT.